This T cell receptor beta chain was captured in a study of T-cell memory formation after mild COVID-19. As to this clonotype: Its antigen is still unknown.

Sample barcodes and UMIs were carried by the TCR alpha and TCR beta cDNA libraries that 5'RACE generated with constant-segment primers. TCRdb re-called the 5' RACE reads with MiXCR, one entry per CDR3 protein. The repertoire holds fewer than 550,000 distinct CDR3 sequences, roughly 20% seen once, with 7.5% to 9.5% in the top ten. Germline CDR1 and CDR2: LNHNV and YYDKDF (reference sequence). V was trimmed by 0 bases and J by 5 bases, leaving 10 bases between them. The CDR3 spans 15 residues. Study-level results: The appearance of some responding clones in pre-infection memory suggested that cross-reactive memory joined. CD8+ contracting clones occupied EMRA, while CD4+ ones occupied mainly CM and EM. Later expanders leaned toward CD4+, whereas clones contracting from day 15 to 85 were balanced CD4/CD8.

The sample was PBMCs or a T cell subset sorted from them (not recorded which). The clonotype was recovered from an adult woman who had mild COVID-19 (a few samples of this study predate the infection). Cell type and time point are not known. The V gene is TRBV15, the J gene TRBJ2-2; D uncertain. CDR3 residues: CATSRDWLPTGELFF. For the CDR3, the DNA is TGTGCCACCAGCAGAGATTGGCTCCCGACCGGGGAGCTGTTTTTT.